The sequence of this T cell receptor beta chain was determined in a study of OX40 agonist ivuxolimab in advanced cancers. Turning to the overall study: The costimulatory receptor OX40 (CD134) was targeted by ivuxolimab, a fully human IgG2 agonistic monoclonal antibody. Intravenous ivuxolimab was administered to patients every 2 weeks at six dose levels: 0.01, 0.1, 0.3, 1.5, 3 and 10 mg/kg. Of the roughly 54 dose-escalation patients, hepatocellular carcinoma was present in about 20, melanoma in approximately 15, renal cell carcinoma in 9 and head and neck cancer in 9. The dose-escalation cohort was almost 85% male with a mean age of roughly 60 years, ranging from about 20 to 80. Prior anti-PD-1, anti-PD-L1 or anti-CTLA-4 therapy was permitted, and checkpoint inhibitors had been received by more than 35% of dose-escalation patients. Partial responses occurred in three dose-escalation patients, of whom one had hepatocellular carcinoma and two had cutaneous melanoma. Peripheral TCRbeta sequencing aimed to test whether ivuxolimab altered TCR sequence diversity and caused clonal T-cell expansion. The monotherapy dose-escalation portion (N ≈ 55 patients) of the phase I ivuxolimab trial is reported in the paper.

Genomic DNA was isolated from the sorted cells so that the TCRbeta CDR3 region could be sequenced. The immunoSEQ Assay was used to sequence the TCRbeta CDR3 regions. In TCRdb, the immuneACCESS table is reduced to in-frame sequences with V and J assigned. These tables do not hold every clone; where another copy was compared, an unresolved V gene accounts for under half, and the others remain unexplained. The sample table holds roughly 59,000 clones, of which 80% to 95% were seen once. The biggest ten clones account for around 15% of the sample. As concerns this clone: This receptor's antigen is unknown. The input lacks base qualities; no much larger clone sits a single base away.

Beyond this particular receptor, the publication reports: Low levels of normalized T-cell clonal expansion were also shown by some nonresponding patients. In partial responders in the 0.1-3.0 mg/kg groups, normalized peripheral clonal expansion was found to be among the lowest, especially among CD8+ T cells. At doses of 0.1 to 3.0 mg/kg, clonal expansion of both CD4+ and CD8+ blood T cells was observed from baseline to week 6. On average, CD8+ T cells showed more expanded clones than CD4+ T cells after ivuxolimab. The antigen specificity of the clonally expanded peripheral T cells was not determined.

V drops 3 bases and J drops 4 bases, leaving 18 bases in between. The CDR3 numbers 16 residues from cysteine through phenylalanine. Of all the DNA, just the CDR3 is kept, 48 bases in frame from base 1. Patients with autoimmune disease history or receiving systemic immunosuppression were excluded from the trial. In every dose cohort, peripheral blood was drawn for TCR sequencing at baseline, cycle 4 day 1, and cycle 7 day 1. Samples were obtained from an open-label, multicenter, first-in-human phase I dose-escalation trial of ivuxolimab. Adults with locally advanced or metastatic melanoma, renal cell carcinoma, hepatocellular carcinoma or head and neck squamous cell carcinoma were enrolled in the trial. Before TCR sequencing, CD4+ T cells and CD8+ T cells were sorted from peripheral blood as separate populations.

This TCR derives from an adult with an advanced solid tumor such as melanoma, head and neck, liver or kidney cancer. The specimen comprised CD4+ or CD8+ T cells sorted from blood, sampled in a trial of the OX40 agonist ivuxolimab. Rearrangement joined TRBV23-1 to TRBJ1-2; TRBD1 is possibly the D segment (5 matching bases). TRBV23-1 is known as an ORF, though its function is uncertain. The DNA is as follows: TGCGCCAGCAGTCATCAAACAGAGACAGCGACCTATGGCTACACCTTC. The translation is CASSHQTETATYGYTF.